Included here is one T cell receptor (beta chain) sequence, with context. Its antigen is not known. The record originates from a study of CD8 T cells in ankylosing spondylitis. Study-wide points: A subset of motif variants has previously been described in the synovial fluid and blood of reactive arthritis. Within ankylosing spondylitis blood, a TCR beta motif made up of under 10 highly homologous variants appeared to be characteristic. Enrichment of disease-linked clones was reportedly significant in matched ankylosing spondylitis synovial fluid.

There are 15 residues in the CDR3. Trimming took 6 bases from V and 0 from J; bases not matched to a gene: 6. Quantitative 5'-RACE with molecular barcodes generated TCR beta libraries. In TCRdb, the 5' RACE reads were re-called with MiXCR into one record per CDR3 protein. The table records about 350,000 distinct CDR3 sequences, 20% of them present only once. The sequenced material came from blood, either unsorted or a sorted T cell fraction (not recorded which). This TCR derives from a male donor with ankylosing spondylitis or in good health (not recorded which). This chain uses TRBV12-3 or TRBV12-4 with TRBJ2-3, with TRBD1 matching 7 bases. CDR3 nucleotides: TGTGCCAGCAGCGAAACAGGGGCCAGCACAGATACGCAGTATTTT. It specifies CASSETGASTDTQYF.